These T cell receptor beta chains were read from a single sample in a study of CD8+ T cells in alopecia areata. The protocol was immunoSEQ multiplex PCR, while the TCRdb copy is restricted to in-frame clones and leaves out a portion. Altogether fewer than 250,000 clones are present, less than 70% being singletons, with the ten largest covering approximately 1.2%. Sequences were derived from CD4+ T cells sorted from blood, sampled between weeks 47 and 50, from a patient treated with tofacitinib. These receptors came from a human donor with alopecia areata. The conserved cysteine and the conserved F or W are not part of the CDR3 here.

cdr3_aa: ASSDDRINSPLH
v_call: TRBV9
j_call: TRBJ1-6

cdr3_aa: AWSLGARDTQY
v_call: TRBV30
j_call: TRBJ2-3

cdr3_aa: ASSLAVAGDTQY
v_call: TRBV11-3
j_call: TRBJ2-3

cdr3_aa: ASSYSRIQSTYEQY
v_call: TRBV6-6
j_call: TRBJ2-7

cdr3_aa: SQGPRDTDTQY
v_call: TRBV29-1
j_call: TRBJ2-3

cdr3_aa: ASSPQGGNTEAF
v_call: TRBV14
j_call: TRBJ1-1

cdr3_aa: ASSDVGTEAF
v_call: TRBV25-1
j_call: TRBJ1-1

cdr3_aa: ASSPELAGKYEQY
v_call: TRBV7-2
j_call: TRBJ2-7

cdr3_aa: ASSEARQNYGYT
v_call: TRBV2
j_call: TRBJ1-2

cdr3_aa: ASSQLTSGGTDTQY
v_call: TRBV4-2
j_call: TRBJ2-3

cdr3_aa: SVSTGRTEAF
v_call: TRBV29-1
j_call: TRBJ1-1

cdr3_aa: ASSLGLTGRT
v_call: TRBV7-2
j_call: TRBJ1-2

cdr3_aa: ASKRQGDQPQH
v_call: TRBV2
j_call: TRBJ1-5

cdr3_aa: ASLRGNIQY
v_call: TRBV6-5
j_call: TRBJ2-4

cdr3_aa: ASSPGTGNEKLF
v_call: TRBV7-2
j_call: TRBJ1-4

cdr3_aa: AWSGQSTNEKLF
v_call: TRBV30
j_call: TRBJ1-4

cdr3_aa: ASRPRGEGRTEAF
v_call: TRBV19
j_call: TRBJ1-1

cdr3_aa: ASSGVAVSSMGSYNEQF
v_call: TRBV6-1
j_call: TRBJ2-1

cdr3_aa: SGKEGGPTYNEQF
v_call: TRBV29-1
j_call: TRBJ2-1

cdr3_aa: ASSGGPSSTATQY
v_call: TRBV2
j_call: TRBJ2-3

cdr3_aa: AISAAAYEQY
v_call: TRBV10-3
j_call: TRBJ2-7

cdr3_aa: ASSPLRSEAF
v_call: TRBV7-2
j_call: TRBJ1-1

cdr3_aa: ATSREGAYEQY
v_call: TRBV15
j_call: TRBJ2-7

cdr3_aa: ASSRRTSSGANVLT
v_call: TRBV9
j_call: TRBJ2-6

cdr3_aa: ASNTAGSSYEQY
v_call: TRBV6-6
j_call: TRBJ2-7

cdr3_aa: ASSQSGANVLT
v_call: TRBV14
j_call: TRBJ2-6

cdr3_aa: ASSQGRTSSNEQF
v_call: TRBV4-3
j_call: TRBJ2-1

cdr3_aa: ASSELEDYGYT
v_call: TRBV2
j_call: TRBJ1-2

cdr3_aa: ATRGTGAYEQY
v_call: TRBV15
j_call: TRBJ2-7

cdr3_aa: ASSLGTGTTNTGELF
v_call: TRBV5-1
j_call: TRBJ2-2

cdr3_aa: SVGTGPPNEQF
v_call: TRBV29-1
j_call: TRBJ2-1

cdr3_aa: ASSQDRHGDQPQH
v_call: TRBV4-3
j_call: TRBJ1-5

cdr3_aa: ASSQVAGMTQY
v_call: TRBV14
j_call: TRBJ2-5

cdr3_aa: AWSTGNTIY
v_call: TRBV30
j_call: TRBJ1-3

cdr3_aa: ASLKDRGPYEQY
v_call: TRBV30
j_call: TRBJ2-7

cdr3_aa: ATSRGQGSNQPQH
v_call: TRBV15
j_call: TRBJ1-5

cdr3_aa: SVVLGGNTIY
v_call: TRBV29-1
j_call: TRBJ1-3

cdr3_aa: ASSSDRNTEAF
v_call: TRBV7-2
j_call: TRBJ1-1

cdr3_aa: ASRGRVQDSNQPQH
v_call: TRBV2
j_call: TRBJ1-5

cdr3_aa: ASSELVGAAEAF
v_call: TRBV2
j_call: TRBJ1-1

cdr3_aa: AWSDGNIRAGVF
v_call: TRBV30
j_call: TRBJ1-4

cdr3_aa: AWRVRGNTEAF
v_call: TRBV30
j_call: TRBJ1-1

cdr3_aa: ASSVEAGVDSPLH
v_call: TRBV9
j_call: TRBJ1-6

cdr3_aa: ASSQVRSPLH
v_call: TRBV14
j_call: TRBJ1-6

cdr3_aa: ASSLEETQY
v_call: TRBV13
j_call: TRBJ2-5

cdr3_aa: ASSVGPAGGVDYGYT
v_call: TRBV9
j_call: TRBJ1-2

cdr3_aa: ASSYPGGLPPYEQY
v_call: TRBV5-6
j_call: TRBJ2-7

cdr3_aa: ASSLYYEQY
v_call: TRBV7-8
j_call: TRBJ2-7

cdr3_aa: ASSLVGNEQF
v_call: TRBV6-1
j_call: TRBJ2-1

cdr3_aa: SALTGGSQPQH
v_call: TRBV29-1
j_call: TRBJ1-5

cdr3_aa: ASTQRGDEQY
v_call: TRBV30
j_call: TRBJ2-7

cdr3_aa: ATSRDRGRRGYT
v_call: TRBV15
j_call: TRBJ1-2

cdr3_aa: ASSSRTLREQF
v_call: TRBV11-2
j_call: TRBJ2-1